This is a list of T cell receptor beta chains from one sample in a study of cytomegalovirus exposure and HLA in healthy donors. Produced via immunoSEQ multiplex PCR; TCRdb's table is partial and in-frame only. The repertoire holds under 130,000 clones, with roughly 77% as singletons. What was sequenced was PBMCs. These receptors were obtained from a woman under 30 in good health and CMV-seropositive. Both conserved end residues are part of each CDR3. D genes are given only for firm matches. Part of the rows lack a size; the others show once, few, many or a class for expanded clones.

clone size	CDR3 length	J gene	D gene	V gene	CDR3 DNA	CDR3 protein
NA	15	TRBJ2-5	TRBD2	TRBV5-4	TGTGCCAGCAGCTGGGGGACTAGCGGACAAGAGACCCAGTACTTC	CASSWGTSGQETQYF
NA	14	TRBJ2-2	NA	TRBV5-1	TGCGCCAGCAGTGAGCCAGGGTACACCGGGGAGCTGTTTTTT	CASSEPGYTGELFF
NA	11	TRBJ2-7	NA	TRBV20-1	TGCAGTGCTAGACAGGGCAGAGAGCAGTACTTC	CSARQGREQYF
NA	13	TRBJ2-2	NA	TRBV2	TGTGCCAGCAGGGTAGAGAACACCGGGGAGCTGTTTTTT	CASRVENTGELFF
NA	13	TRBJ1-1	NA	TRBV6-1	TGTGCCAGCAGCCCATACATTCGCACTGAAGCTTTCTTT	CASSPYIRTEAFF
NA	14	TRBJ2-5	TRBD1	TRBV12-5	TGTGCTAGTGGTTTGGGACAGGGAAAAGAGACCCAGTACTTC	CASGLGQGKETQYF
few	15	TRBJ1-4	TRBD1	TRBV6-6	TGTGCCAGCAGTTACCAGAGGACAGGGGGTTGGGGGCTGTTTTTT	CASSYQRTGGWGLFF
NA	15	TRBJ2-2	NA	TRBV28	TGTGCCAGCAGTGAGACAGGTCTAAACACCGGGGAGCTGTTTTTT	CASSETGLNTGELFF
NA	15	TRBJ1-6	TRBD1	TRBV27	TGTGCCAGCAAAGGGACAGGGGATTACAATTCACCCCTCCACTTT	CASKGTGDYNSPLHF
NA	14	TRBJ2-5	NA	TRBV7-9	TGTGCCAGCCAGATCAATGGGGGCGGGGAGACCCAGTACTTC	CASQINGGGETQYF
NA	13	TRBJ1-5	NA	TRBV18	TGTGCCAGCTCACCACAGGGGAACCAGCCCCAGCATTTT	CASSPQGNQPQHF
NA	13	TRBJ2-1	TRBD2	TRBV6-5	TGTGCCAGCATGCCGGGGGGTTACAATGAGCAGTTCTTC	CASMPGGYNEQFF
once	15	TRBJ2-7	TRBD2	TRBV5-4	TGTGCCAGCAGCTTGCGGGCGGGAGGGCCTTACGAGCAGTACTTC	CASSLRAGGPYEQYF
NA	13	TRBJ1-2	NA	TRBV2	TGTGCCAGCAAACTACAGGGTGGGGACGGCTACACCTTC	CASKLQGGDGYTF
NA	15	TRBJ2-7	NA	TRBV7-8	TGTGCCAGCAGCTTAGGTTATCAGGACACCTACGAGCAGTACTTC	CASSLGYQDTYEQYF
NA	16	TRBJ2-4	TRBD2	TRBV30	TGTGCCTGGAGTGGAGGGACTAGCGGTTTCAAAAACATTCAGTACTTC	CAWSGGTSGFKNIQYF
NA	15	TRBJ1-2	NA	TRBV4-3	TGCGCCAGCAGTCAAGAAGGCTGGGGCCACTATGGCTACACCTTC	CASSQEGWGHYGYTF
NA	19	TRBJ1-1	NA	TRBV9	TGTGCCAGCAGCGTAGGGGCAGGCGCACAACTCATTATGAACACTGAAGCTTTCTTT	CASSVGAGAQLIMNTEAFF
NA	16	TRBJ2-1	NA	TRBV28	TGTGCCAGCAGCCTAGCTACCCCCTCGAGGGGGGGAGAGCAGTTCTTC	CASSLATPSRGGEQFF
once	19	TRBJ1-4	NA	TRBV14	TGTGCCAGCACCCTCAGAGTGGAGACGCTATCCTCAACTAATGAAAAACTGTTTTTT	CASTLRVETLSSTNEKLFF
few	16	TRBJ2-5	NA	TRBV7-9	TGTGCCAGCAGCTTAGGCGGACTCACTGGGTGGGGGACCCAGTACTTC	CASSLGGLTGWGTQYF
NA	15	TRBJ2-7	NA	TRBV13	TGTGCCAGCAGCTTAGGAGGGGGGGGGTCCCTCGAGCAGTACTTC	CASSLGGGGSLEQYF